This entry lists 2 T cell receptor beta chains sequenced from one sample in a study of T cell responses to AZD1222 COVID-19 vaccine (dated by TCRdb to about 2021). Library creation used the immunoSEQ multiplex PCR assay. TCRdb retrieved this table from immuneACCESS and kept in-frame rearrangements only. Not all clones are present; in checked studies, unresolved V genes account for under half, and no reason is known for the remainder. Across this sample there are about 130,000 clones, with 93% seen only once. The ten largest account for roughly 0.91% of the sample. The label giving this sample's time point can be read as: baseline before first vaccination. The material sequenced was peripheral blood, taken on day 0 of AZD1222 vaccination. The receptors were sampled from an adult in good health.

The gene calls are TRBV10-2 and TRBJ1-5, with a weak D call TRBD1 (5 bases). The ends were cut back, 0 bases at V and 2 bases at J, with 11 bases in the middle. CDR1 WSHSY and CDR2 SAAADI come from the germline V gene. This CDR3 is 16 amino acids long. The CDR3 loop reads CASSESIGAGNQPQHF. The CDR3 coding sequence is TGCGCCAGCAGTGAGTCGATTGGGGCAGGCAATCAGCCCCAGCATTTT.

V and J are TRBV2 and TRBJ1-6; TRBD1 might be the D (6 bases). Germline CDR1 reads SNHLY; CDR2 reads FYNNEI. CDR3 length equals 18 residues. Trimming removed 8 bases from V and 10 bases from J, with 30 bases in between. The CDR3 sequence: CASGRDGVAGGLDSPLHF. The DNA of the CDR3 is TGTGCCAGCGGGAGGGACGGCGTCGCGGGGGGCCTCGACTCACCCCTCCACTTT.